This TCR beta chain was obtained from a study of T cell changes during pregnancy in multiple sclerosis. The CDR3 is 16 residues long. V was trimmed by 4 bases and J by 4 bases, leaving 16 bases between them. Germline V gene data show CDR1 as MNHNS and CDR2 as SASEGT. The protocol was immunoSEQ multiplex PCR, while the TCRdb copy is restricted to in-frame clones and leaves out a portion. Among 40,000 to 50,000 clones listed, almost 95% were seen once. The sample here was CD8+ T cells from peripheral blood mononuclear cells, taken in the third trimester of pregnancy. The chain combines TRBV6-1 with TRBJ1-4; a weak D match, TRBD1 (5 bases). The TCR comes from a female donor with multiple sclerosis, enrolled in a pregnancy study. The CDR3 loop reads CASSGSGEGLNEKLFF. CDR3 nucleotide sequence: TGTGCCAGCAGTGGATCGGGGGAGGGGCTTAATGAAAAACTGTTTTTT.